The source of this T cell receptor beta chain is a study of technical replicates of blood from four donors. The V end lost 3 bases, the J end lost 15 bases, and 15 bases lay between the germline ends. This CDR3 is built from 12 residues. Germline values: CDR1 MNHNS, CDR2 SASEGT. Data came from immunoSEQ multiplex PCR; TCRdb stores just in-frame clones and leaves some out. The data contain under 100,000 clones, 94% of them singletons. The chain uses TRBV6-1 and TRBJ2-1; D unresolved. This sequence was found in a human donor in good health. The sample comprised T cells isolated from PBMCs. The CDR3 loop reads CASSDQTPPPFF. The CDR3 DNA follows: TGTGCCAGCAGTGATCAAACTCCCCCTCCGTTCTTC.